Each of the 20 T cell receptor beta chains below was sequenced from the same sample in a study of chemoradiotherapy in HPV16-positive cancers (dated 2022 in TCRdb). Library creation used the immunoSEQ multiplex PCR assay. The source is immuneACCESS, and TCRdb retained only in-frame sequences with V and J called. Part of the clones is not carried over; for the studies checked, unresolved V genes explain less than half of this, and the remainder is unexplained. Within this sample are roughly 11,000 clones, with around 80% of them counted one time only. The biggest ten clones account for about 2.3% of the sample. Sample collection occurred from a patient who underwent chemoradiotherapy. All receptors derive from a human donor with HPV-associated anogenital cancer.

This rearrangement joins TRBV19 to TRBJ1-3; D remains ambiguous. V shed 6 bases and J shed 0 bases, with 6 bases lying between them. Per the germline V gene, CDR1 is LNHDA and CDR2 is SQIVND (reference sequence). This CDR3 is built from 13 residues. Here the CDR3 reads CASSRGSGNTIYF. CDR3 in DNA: TGTGCCAGTAGCAGAGGCTCTGGAAACACCATATATTTT.

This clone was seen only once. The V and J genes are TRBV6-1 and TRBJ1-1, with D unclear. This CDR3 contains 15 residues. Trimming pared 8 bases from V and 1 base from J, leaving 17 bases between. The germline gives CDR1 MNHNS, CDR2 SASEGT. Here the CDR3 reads CASLTRRQPNTEAFF. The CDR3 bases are TGTGCCAGCCTCACCCGGCGCCAGCCGAACACTGAAGCTTTCTTT.

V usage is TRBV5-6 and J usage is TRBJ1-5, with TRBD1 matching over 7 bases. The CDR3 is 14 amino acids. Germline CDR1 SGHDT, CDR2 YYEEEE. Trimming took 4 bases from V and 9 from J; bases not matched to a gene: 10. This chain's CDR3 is CASSQQGPSGPQHF. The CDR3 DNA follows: TGTGCCAGCAGCCAACAGGGGCCCTCAGGGCCCCAGCATTTT. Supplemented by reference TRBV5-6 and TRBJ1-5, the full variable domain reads DAGVTQSPTHLIKTRGQQVTLRCSPKSGHDTVSWYQQALGQGPQFIFQYYEEEERQRGNFPDRFSGHQFPNYSSELNVNALLLGDSALYLCASSQQGPSGPQHFGDGTRLSIL.

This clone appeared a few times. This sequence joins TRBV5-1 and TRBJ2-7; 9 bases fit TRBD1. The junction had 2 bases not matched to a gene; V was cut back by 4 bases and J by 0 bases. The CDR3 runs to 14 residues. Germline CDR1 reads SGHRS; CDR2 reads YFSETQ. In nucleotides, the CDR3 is TGCGCCAGCAGCAGGGACAGGGACTCCTACGAGCAGTACTTC. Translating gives CASSRDRDSYEQYF.

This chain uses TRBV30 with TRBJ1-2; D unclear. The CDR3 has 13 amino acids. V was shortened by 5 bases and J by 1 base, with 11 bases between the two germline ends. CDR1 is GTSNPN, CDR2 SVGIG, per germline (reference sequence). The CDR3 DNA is TGTGCCTGGTCCACAGATAGTAACTATGGCTACACCTTC. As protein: CAWSTDSNYGYTF.

The DNA for the CDR3 is TGTGCCAGCAGCTTATATGGGGGGGGGCTGAATTCACCCCTCCACTTT. Encoded protein: CASSLYGGGLNSPLHF. The chain joins TRBV7-2 to TRBJ1-6; a weak D match, TRBD1 (6 bases). V dropped 2 bases and J dropped 7 bases, with 15 bases sitting between them. The CDR3 length is 16 residues. CDR1 and CDR2 (germline): SGHTA, FQGNSA.

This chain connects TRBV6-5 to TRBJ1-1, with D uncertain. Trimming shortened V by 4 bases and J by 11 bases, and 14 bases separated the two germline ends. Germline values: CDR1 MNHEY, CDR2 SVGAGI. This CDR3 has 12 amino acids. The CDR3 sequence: CASSSGALGAFF. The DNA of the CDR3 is TGTGCCAGCAGTTCGGGCGCTCTAGGGGCTTTCTTT.

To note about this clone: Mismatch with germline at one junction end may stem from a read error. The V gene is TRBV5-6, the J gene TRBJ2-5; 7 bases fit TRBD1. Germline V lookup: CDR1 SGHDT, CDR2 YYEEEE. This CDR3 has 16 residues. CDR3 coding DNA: TGTGCCAGCAGCTTGGGACAGGGCAGGGGTCAAGAGGCCCAGTACTTC. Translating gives CASSLGQGRGQEAQYF.

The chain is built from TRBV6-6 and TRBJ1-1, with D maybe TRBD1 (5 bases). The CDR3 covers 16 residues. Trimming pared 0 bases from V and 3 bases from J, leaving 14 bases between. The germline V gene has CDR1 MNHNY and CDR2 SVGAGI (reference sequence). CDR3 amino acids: CASSYSISVRDTEAFF. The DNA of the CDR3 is TGTGCCAGCAGTTACTCGATATCCGTCAGGGACACTGAAGCTTTCTTT.

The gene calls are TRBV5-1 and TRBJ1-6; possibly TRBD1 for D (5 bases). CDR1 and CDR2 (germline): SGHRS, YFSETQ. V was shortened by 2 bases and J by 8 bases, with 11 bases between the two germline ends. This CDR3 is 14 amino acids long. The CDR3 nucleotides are TGCGCCAGCAGCTTCAAGGGACGGGATTCACCCCTCCACTTT. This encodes CASSFKGRDSPLHF.

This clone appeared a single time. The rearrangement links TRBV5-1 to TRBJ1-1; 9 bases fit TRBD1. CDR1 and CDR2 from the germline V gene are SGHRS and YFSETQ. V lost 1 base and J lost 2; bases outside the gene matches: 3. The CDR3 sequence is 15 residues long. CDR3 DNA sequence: TGCGCCAGCAGCTTGAGGACAGGGGTTAACACTGAAGCTTTCTTT. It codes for CASSLRTGVNTEAFF.

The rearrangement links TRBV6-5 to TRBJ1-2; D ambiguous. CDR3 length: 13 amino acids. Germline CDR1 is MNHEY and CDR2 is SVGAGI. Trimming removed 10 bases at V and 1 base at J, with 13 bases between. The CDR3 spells CATAATVNYGYTF. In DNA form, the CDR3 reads TGTGCCACGGCGGCCACGGTTAACTATGGCTACACCTTC.

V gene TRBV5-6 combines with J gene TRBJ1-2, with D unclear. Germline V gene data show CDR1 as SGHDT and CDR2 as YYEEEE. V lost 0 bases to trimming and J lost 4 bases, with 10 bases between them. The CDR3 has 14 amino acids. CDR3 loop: CASSLGAALYGYTF. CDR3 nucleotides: TGTGCCAGCAGCTTGGGGGCAGCCCTCTATGGCTACACCTTC.

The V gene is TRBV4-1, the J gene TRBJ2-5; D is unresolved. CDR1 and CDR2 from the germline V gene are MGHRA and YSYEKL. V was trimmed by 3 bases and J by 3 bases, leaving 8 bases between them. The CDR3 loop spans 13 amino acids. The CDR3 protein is CASSQFREETQYF. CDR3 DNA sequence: TGCGCCAGCAGCCAGTTTCGGGAAGAGACCCAGTACTTC.

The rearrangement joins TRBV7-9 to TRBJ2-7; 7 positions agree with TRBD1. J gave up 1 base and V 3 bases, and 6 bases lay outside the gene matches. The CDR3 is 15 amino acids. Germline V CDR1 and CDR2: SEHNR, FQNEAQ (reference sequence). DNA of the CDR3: TGTGCCAGCAGCTTCCGACAGGGAAGGTCCTACGAGCAGTACTTC. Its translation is CASSFRQGRSYEQYF.

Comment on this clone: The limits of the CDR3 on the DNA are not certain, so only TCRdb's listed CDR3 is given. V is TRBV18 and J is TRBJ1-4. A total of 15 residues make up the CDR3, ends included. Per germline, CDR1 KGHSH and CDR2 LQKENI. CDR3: CASSPSGREEEKLFF.

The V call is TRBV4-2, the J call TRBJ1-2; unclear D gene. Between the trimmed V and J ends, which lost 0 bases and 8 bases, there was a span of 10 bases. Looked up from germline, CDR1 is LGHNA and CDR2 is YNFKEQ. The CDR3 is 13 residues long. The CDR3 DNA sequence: TGTGCCAGCAGCCAAGATCTCCTTCGGGGCTACACCTTC. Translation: CASSQDLLRGYTF.

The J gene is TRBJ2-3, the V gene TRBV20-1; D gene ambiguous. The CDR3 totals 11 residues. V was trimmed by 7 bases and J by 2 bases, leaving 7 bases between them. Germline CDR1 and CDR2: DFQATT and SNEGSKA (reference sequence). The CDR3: CSVGPTDTQYF. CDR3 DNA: TGCAGTGTTGGCCCCACAGATACGCAGTATTTT.

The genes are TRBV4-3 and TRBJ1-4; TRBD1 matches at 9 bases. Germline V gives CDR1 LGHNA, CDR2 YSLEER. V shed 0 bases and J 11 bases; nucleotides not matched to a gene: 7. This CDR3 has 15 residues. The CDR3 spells CASSQDYRGREKLFF. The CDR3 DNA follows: TGCGCCAGCAGCCAAGATTACAGGGGGCGTGAGAAACTGTTTTTT.

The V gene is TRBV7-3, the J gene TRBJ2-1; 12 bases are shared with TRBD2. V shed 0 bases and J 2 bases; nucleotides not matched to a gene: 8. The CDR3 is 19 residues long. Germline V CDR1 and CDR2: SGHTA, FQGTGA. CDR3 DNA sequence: TGTGCCAGCAGCTTAACCCTAGCGGGGGGGCCCTACACCTACAATGAGCAGTTCTTC. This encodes CASSLTLAGGPYTYNEQFF. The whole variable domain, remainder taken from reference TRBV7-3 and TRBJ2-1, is GAGVSQTPSNKVTEKGKYVELRCDPISGHTALYWYRQSLGQGPEFLIYFQGTGAADDSGLPNDRFFAVRPEGSVSTLKIQRTERGDSAVYLCASSLTLAGGPYTYNEQFFGPGTRLTVL.